A single TCR beta chain is shown here with its context. There is no known antigen for this receptor. No clone much larger than this one lies a single base away; base qualities are absent. The collaborating institutions used their own protocols to collect whole blood in K2EDTA tubes. Collaborator samples were shipped for TCRbeta analysis as frozen whole blood, isolated PBMCs, or DNA extracted from either sample type. The data stem from a study of blood T cell repertoires in COVID-19 (dated by TCRdb to about 2020). Regarding the research as a whole: Samples covering the acute and convalescent phases of COVID-19 were provided by collaborators in the United States, Italy and Spain. The repertoires were made available in a free public database intended to serve as a resource for research on the immune response to SARS-CoV-2. Where available, HLA class I and class II types were obtained from metadata supplied by the sample provider rather than from assay-based typing. The dataset comprised deeply sampled blood TCRbeta repertoires from subjects exposed to, actively infected with, or recovered from COVID-19. Nearly every sample came with metadata listing a de-identified subject ID, COVID-19 status, age in years and sex. Samples came from the ongoing ImmuneRACE study (first 160 participants) plus 1,254 subjects from 6 global collaborators. The material from the prospective study consisted of cDNA or gDNA derived from T cells, B-cell-depleted T cells, or PBMCs.

Counted from cysteine to phenylalanine, this CDR3 has 15 amino acids. Only the CDR3 DNA is retained, 45 bases long and in frame from the first base. V loses 3 bases of germline sequence and J loses 3 bases, and the interval between the two ends is 15 bases. In the germline V gene, CDR1 corresponds to MNHNS and CDR2 to SASEGT. Study-level results and caveats: The quantity of clinical and demographic metadata differed by source and by participant and was supplied without curation.

The immunoSEQ Assay, a bias-controlled multiplex PCR, was used to amplify TCRbeta CDR3 regions from genomic DNA. In the authors' own workflow: The number of nucleated cells in each sample was estimated from the amplification of reference gene primers within the assay. To quantify the absolute abundance of each unique TCRbeta CDR3 rearrangement, sequence reads were collapsed and filtered. For each sample, productive Simpson clonality was calculated as the square root of Simpson's diversity index across productive rearrangements. The table comes from immuneACCESS by way of TCRdb, which keeps in-frame sequences with V and J called. Part of the clones is missing from these tables; in studies checked, under half for an unresolved V gene and the rest for unknown reasons. From that table come the V and J calls and clone size; the DNA was used to work out D and trimming. The sample table lists some 100,000 clones, roughly 88% of them with a count of one. Roughly 8.3% of the sample lies in the top ten.

This TCR was recovered from a woman in her 70s with acute or convalescent COVID-19. The chain links TRBV6-1 with TRBJ2-7, with the D gene not confidently named. Sequencing was performed on peripheral blood. The sequenced DNA is TGTGCCAGCAGTGATCAAGAGGTAGTTTTCTACGAGCAGTACTTC. Its protein product is CASSDQEVVFYEQYF.